These 27 T cell receptor beta chains were sequenced from one sample in a study of cytomegalovirus exposure and HLA in healthy donors. Generated by immunoSEQ multiplex PCR, the TCRdb table keeps only in-frame clones and is missing some. This table holds roughly 330,000 clones, approximately 90% found once. Specimen: PBMCs. Receptor source: a young woman in good health and CMV-seropositive.

As DNA, the CDR3 is TGTGCCTGGAGTGGTGGGGCGAGAACTGAAGCTTTCTTT. Translating it yields CAWSGGARTEAFF. V usage is TRBV30 and J usage is TRBJ1-1; possible D gene TRBD1, 5 bases. The CDR3 is 13 amino acids. The V gene lost 1 base and the J gene lost 5 bases, with 11 bases spanning the gap. Germline values: CDR1 GTSNPN, CDR2 SVGIG (reference sequence).

This CDR3 is CASSPMRGETNEKLFF. For the CDR3, the DNA is TGCGCCAGCAGCCCGATGAGGGGAGAGACTAATGAAAAACTGTTTTTT. The chain employs TRBV5-1 and TRBJ1-4, with a weak D call TRBD1 (5 bases). Germline V lookup: CDR1 SGHRS, CDR2 YFSETQ. The V gene lost 4 bases and the J gene lost 2 bases, with 15 bases spanning the gap. The CDR3 is 16 residues long.

This clone is a singleton in its sample. The chain links TRBV4-3 to TRBJ2-1; possibly TRBD1 or TRBD2 for D (5 bases each). Trimming removed 0 bases from V and 6 bases from J, with 15 bases in between. Germline CDR1 reads LGHNA; CDR2 reads YSLEER. The CDR3 loop spans 16 amino acids. In DNA, the CDR3 is TGCGCCAGCAGCCAAGATCGGGGACCCGGAAGCAATGAGCAGTTCTTC. Translation: CASSQDRGPGSNEQFF.

This clone showed up just a few times. The genes are TRBV2 and TRBJ1-1; 8 bases are a match to TRBD1. The V gene's germline CDR1 is SNHLY and CDR2 FYNNEI. V gave up 6 bases and J gave up 4 bases; unmatched junction bases: 4. There are 13 residues in the CDR3. In DNA, the CDR3 is TGTGCCAGCAGCTTACAGGGGGGCACTGAAGCTTTCTTT. Translation gives CASSLQGGTEAFF.

The chain joins TRBV11-3 to TRBJ2-2; TRBD2 matches 13 bases. V gave up 1 base and J gave up 4 bases; unmatched junction bases: 12. Germline loops: CDR1 SGHNT, CDR2 YENEEA. The CDR3 has 20 residues. For the CDR3, the DNA is TGTGCCAGCAGCTTAGGATCCGGACTAGCGGGAGTAACGGGCACCGGGGAGCTGTTTTTT. It encodes CASSLGSGLAGVTGTGELFF.

The rearrangement joins TRBV7-8 to TRBJ2-3, with D unclear. Germline CDR1 is SGHVS and CDR2 is FQNEAQ. V was shortened by 1 base and J by 0 bases, with 20 bases between the two germline ends. There are 19 residues in the CDR3. The CDR3 spells CASSLDFLNVRPSTDTQYF. CDR3 DNA sequence: TGTGCCAGCAGCTTAGATTTCCTCAACGTCCGTCCTAGCACAGATACGCAGTATTTT.

This clone was seen once. The chain couples TRBV29-1 to TRBJ2-7; D uncertain. The germline V gene encodes CDR1 SQVTM and CDR2 ANQGSEA. V lost 4 bases, J lost 0 bases, and 7 bases lay in between. The length of the CDR3 is 12 residues. CDR3 sequence: CSVVTDSYEQYF. CDR3 coding DNA: TGCAGCGTTGTTACAGACTCCTACGAGCAGTACTTC.

The rearrangement joins TRBV6-4 to TRBJ1-1; 7 bases agree with TRBD1. Looked up from germline, CDR1 is MRHNA and CDR2 is SNTAGT. The CDR3 contains 14 residues. The ends lost 6 bases at V and 2 bases at J; junction bases unmatched: 6. CDR3 region: CASRTGQSNTEAFF. CDR3 nucleotides: TGTGCCAGCAGAACGGGACAGAGCAACACTGAAGCTTTCTTT.

The chain combines TRBV11-2 with TRBJ2-7; D possibly corresponds to TRBD1 (6 bases). V gave up 4 bases and J gave up 3 bases, with 16 bases separating them. The germline V gene has CDR1 SGHAT and CDR2 FQNNGV. The CDR3 contains 15 residues. CDR3 sequence: CASSSRQALGYEQYF. CDR3 nucleotide sequence: TGTGCCAGCAGCTCCCGACAGGCCCTGGGCTACGAGCAGTACTTC.

The chain uses TRBV29-1 and TRBJ1-1; D unclear. This CDR3 spans 14 amino acids. With 0 bases removed from V and 1 base from J, the gap between germline ends came to 9 bases. Germline V lookup: CDR1 SQVTM, CDR2 ANQGSEA. The CDR3 loop reads CSVEEGGRNTEAFF. The DNA for the CDR3 is TGCAGCGTTGAAGAGGGAGGGAGGAACACTGAAGCTTTCTTT.

The chain has TRBV13 and TRBJ2-2, with TRBD1 matching 7 bases. Trimming at V came to 4 bases and at J to 0 bases, leaving 2 bases not matched to a gene. The CDR3 has 15 amino acids. CDR1 PRHDT and CDR2 FYEKMQ come from the germline V gene (reference sequence). The CDR3 protein is CASSWGQPNTGELFF. The CDR3 DNA reads as TGTGCCAGCAGCTGGGGACAGCCGAACACCGGGGAGCTGTTTTTT.

V is TRBV5-1 and J is TRBJ1-2; D call uncertain. From germline, CDR1 is SGHRS and CDR2 YFSETQ. This CDR3 comprises 13 residues. V was cut by 6 bases and J by 0 bases, with 9 bases left in between. The CDR3 is CASKETTNYGYTF. The CDR3 region has the DNA TGCGCCAGCAAGGAGACTACTAACTATGGCTACACCTTC.

V gene TRBV28 combines with J gene TRBJ2-7; TRBD2 aligns across 14 bases. The CDR3 runs 16 residues. CDR1 and CDR2 from the germline V gene are MDHEN and SYDVKM. The ends lost 4 bases at V and 4 bases at J; junction bases unmatched: 6. The CDR3 sequence: CASSSAGLAGVYEQYF. As DNA, the CDR3 is TGTGCCAGCAGTTCGGCGGGACTAGCGGGAGTTTACGAGCAGTACTTC.

The chain uses TRBV7-8 and TRBJ2-1; weak D call: TRBD2 (5 bases). Trimming left V 1 base short and J 4 bases short, with 11 bases between. CDR3 length: 15 amino acids. Germline CDR1 reads SGHVS; CDR2 reads FQNEAQ. CDR3 bases: TGTGCCAGCAGCTTAGTGGCGGGCAGGTACAATGAGCAGTTCTTC. As protein: CASSLVAGRYNEQFF.

The J gene is TRBJ2-1, the V gene TRBV7-2; D ambiguous. This CDR3 contains 12 residues. Trimming removed 4 bases from V and 10 bases from J, with 11 bases in between. The germline CDR1 and CDR2 sequences are SGHTA and FQGNSA. The CDR3 region has the DNA TGTGCCAGCAGCTACCGTCCCTCGGAGCAGTTCTTC. It specifies CASSYRPSEQFF.

This sequence joins TRBV6-6 and TRBJ2-7; 7 bases fit TRBD2. Germline values: CDR1 MNHNY, CDR2 SVGAGI (reference sequence). V trimming: 7 bases; J trimming: 3 bases; junction bases outside the gene matches: 9. This CDR3 is 14 amino acids long. The CDR3 loop is CASTGTTSFYEQYF. Here the CDR3 DNA reads TGTGCCAGCACCGGGACTACTTCGTTCTACGAGCAGTACTTC.

The genes are TRBV9 and TRBJ2-1; the match to TRBD2 covers 7 bases. This CDR3 has 12 amino acids. Trimming took 4 bases from V and 8 from J; bases not matched to a gene: 3. Germline CDR1 and CDR2: SGDLS and YYNGEE. CDR3 DNA sequence: TGTGCCAGCAGCTCCCGGGGGGATGAGCAGTTCTTC. This sequence encodes CASSSRGDEQFF. Full variable domain (remainder filled in from reference TRBV9 and TRBJ2-1): DSGVTQTPKHLITATGQRVTLRCSPRSGDLSVYWYQQSLDQGLQFLIQYYNGEERAKGNILERFSAQQFPDLHSELNLSSLELGDSALYFCASSSRGDEQFFGPGTRLTVL.

The CDR3 sequence is CASRGGGETQYF. As DNA, the CDR3 is TGTGCCAGCAGGGGAGGGGGTGAGACCCAGTACTTC. The genes are TRBV2 and TRBJ2-5; the D gene is possibly TRBD2 (7 bases). From germline, CDR1 is SNHLY and CDR2 FYNNEI. V lost 6 bases and J lost 5, with 10 bases in between. This CDR3 spans 12 amino acids.

The V and J genes are TRBV2 and TRBJ1-3; D ambiguous. Trimming left V 4 bases short and J 4 bases short, with 8 bases between. This CDR3 is built from 13 residues. Germline CDR1 is SNHLY and CDR2 is FYNNEI. CDR3 loop: CASSAGVGNTIYF. The CDR3 coding sequence is TGTGCCAGCAGTGCTGGCGTAGGAAACACCATATATTTT.

The V gene is TRBV5-4, the J gene TRBJ2-1; 11 bases fit TRBD1. This CDR3 has 16 amino acids. The germline V gene encodes CDR1 SGHNT and CDR2 YYREEE (reference sequence). After removal of 0 bases from V and 6 bases from J, the junction contained 5 bases not matched to a gene. Here the CDR3 DNA reads TGTGCCAGCAGCTTGGCCGGGACAGGGGGGTTCAATGAGCAGTTCTTC. Translating gives CASSLAGTGGFNEQFF.

This clone was seen only a few times. The chain couples TRBV2 to TRBJ1-5, with 7 bases matching TRBD1. Germline-derived CDR1 and CDR2 are SNHLY and FYNNEI. V was pared by 7 bases and J by 6 bases, with 3 bases of the junction left unmatched. This CDR3 has 12 amino acids. CDR3 sequence (DNA): TGTGCCAGCAATACAGGGGCTCAGCCCCAGCATTTT. Amino acids: CASNTGAQPQHF.

The V call is TRBV27, the J call TRBJ2-7, with D possibly called TRBD1 or TRBD2 (5 bases each). CDR1 is MNHEY, CDR2 SMNVEV, per germline (reference sequence). CDR3 length: 14 amino acids. V shed 1 base and J shed 3 bases, with 10 bases lying between them. The CDR3: CASSLLGDHYEQYF. The CDR3 bases are TGTGCCAGCAGTTTATTAGGGGACCACTACGAGCAGTACTTC.

The chain joins TRBV5-3 to TRBJ2-1, with 7 bases fitting TRBD2. TRBV5-3 counts as an open reading frame of uncertain function. The CDR3 runs 16 residues. The ends lost 0 bases at V and 6 bases at J; junction bases unmatched: 9. CDR3 in amino acids: CARSLDAGETGNEQFF. The CDR3, as DNA: TGTGCCAGAAGCTTGGACGCGGGGGAGACGGGCAATGAGCAGTTCTTC.

The chain recombines TRBV6-1 with TRBJ1-4; a weak D match, TRBD1 (6 bases). The CDR3 runs to 15 residues. Germline V gives CDR1 MNHNS, CDR2 SASEGT. The germline V and J ends were trimmed by 2 bases and 5 bases, with 12 bases remaining between them. The CDR3 loop is CASSESAGVNEKLFF. CDR3 DNA: TGTGCCAGCAGTGAATCGGCAGGGGTGAATGAAAAACTGTTTTTT.

This clone has only one observation. In nucleotides, the CDR3 is TGTGCCAGCAGCCGCGGACAGGGTGGTCAGACCCAGTACTTC. Protein: CASSRGQGGQTQYF. This chain links TRBV5-6 with TRBJ2-5; TRBD1 matches 8 bases. V trimming: 4 bases; J trimming: 6 bases; junction bases outside the gene matches: 8. Per the germline V gene, CDR1 is SGHDT and CDR2 is YYEEEE. This CDR3 has 14 amino acids.

Turning to this clone: Within the sample, other DNA sequences also encode this same CDR3. The rearrangement joins TRBV27 to TRBJ2-3; 8 nucleotides agree with TRBD2. Losses at the gene ends were 5 bases for V and 3 bases for J; bases not matched to a gene: 4. Looked up from germline, CDR1 is MNHEY and CDR2 is SMNVEV (reference sequence). The CDR3 runs 14 residues. The CDR3 here is CASSLGLATDTQYF. The CDR3 bases are TGTGCCAGCAGTCTAGGACTAGCTACAGATACGCAGTATTTT.

The chain links TRBV25-1 to TRBJ2-1; D is unclear. The CDR3 is made up of 18 amino acids. CDR1 MGHDK and CDR2 SYGVNS come from the germline V gene. Trimming took off 4 bases at V and 0 bases at J, with 19 bases between the two ends. DNA of the CDR3: TGTGCCAGCAGTGCACTGACCGGACCCCCAAGCTCCTACAATGAGCAGTTCTTC. It specifies CASSALTGPPSSYNEQFF.